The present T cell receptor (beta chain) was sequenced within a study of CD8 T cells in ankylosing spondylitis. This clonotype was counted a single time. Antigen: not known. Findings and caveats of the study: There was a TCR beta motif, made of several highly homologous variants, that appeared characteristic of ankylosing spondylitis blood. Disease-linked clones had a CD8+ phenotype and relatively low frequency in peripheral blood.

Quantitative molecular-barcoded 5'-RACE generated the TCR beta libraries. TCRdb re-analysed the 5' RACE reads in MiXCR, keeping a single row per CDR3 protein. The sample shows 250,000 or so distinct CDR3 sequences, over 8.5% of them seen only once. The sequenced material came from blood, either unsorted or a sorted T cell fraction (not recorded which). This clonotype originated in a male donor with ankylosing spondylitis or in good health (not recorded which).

Written as DNA, the CDR3 is TGCGCCAGCAGCTTGATTTCAGGGGGCCCCTACAATGAGCAGTTCTTC. Translation gives CASSLISGGPYNEQFF. The chain is built from TRBV5-1 and TRBJ2-1, with 8 bases lining up with TRBD1. The CDR3 runs 16 residues. The junction had 5 bases not matched to a gene; V was cut back by 1 base and J by 2 bases. Germline CDR1 reads SGHRS; CDR2 reads YFSETQ.